Each of the 3 T cell receptor beta chains below was sequenced from the same sample in a study of CD8 T cells in ankylosing spondylitis (dated by TCRdb to the late 2010s). Libraries were made using 5' RACE. The sequencer listed for this sample is Illumina HiSeq 2500. TCRdb reprocessing: public reads trimmed at Q25 with fastp, clones called with MiXCR, in-frame beta chains kept. Each entry merges the rows of one CDR3 protein and shows their most common DNA and genes. Recorded for this sample are roughly 230,000 distinct CDR3 sequences; about 11% of them occurred a single time. In total, the top ten clones hold 2% to 3% of the sample. Material for sequencing was blood, either unsorted or a sorted T cell fraction (not recorded which). The receptor source for this set is a male donor with ankylosing spondylitis or in good health (not recorded which).

This clonotype has a handful of counts. Mismatch with germline at one junction end may stem from a read error. V is TRBV10-3 and J is TRBJ1-1; the D is unclear. Germline V lookup: CDR1 ENHRY, CDR2 SYGVKD. The CDR3 has 12 amino acids. This chain's CDR3 is CAISESKAGQDF. For the CDR3, the DNA is TGTGCCATCAGTGAGTCGAAGGCTGGGCAGGACTTT.

This clonotype appeared many times. The chain carries TRBV20-1 and TRBJ2-3; 9 positions match TRBD1. The CDR3 runs to 14 residues. Per germline, CDR1 DFQATT and CDR2 SNEGSKA (reference sequence). The CDR3 DNA is TGCAGCTCTCGAGACAGGGGGTCGTCAGATACGCAGTATTTT. As protein: CSSRDRGSSDTQYF.

Many counts were recorded for this clonotype. The chain recombines TRBV5-1 with TRBJ2-6; the D is unclear. The germline V gene encodes CDR1 SGHRS and CDR2 YFSETQ. The CDR3 totals 14 residues. V was trimmed by 8 bases and J by 2 bases, leaving 11 bases between them. The CDR3 DNA is TGCGCCAGTTACGACTGGGCTGGGGCCAACGTCCTGACTTTC. Protein: CASYDWAGANVLTF.